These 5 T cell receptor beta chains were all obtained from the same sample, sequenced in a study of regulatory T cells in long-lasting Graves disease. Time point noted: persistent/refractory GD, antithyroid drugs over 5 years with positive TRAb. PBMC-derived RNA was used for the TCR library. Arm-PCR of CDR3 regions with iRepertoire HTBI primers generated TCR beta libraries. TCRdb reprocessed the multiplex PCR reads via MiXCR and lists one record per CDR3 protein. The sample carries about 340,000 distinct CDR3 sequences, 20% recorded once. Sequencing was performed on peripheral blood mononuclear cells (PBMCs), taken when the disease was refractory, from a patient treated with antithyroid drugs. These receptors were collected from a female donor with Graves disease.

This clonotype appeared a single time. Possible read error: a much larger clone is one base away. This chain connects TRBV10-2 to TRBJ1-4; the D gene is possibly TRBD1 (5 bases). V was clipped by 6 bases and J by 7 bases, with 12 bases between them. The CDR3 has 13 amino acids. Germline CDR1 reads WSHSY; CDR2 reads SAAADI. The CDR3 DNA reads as TGCGCCAGCAGAATAACGGGACGTGAAAAACTGTTTTTT. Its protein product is CASRITGREKLFF.

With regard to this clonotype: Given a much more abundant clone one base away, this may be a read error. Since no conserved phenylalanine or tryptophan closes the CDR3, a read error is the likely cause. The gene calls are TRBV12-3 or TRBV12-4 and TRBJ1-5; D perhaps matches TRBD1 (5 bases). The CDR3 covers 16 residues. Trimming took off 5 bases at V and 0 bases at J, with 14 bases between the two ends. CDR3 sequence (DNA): TGTGCCAGCAGTGACAGTGGGTGGGATAGCAATCAGCCCCAGCATCTT. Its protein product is CASSDSGWDSNQPQHL.

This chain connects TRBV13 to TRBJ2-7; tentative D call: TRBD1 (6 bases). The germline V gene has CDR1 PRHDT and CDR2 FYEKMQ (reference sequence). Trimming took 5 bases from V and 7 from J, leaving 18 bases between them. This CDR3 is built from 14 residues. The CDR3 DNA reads TGTGCCAGCAGCCTACCAGGACAGTCTCATGAGCAGTACTTC. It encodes CASSLPGQSHEQYF.

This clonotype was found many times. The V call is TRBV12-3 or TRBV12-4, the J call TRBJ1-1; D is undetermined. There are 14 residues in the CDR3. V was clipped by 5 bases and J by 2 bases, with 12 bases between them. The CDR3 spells CASSRETLNTEAFF. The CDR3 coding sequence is TGTGCCAGCAGTCGAGAGACACTAAACACTGAAGCTTTCTTT.

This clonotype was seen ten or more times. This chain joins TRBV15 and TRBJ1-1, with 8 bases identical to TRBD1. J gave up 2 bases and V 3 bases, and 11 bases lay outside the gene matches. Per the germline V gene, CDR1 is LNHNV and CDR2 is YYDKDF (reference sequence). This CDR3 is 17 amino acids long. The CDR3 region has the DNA TGTGCCACCAGCAGGTCTGGAACAGGGGGAAGAAACACTGAAGCTTTCTTT. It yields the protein CATSRSGTGGRNTEAFF.